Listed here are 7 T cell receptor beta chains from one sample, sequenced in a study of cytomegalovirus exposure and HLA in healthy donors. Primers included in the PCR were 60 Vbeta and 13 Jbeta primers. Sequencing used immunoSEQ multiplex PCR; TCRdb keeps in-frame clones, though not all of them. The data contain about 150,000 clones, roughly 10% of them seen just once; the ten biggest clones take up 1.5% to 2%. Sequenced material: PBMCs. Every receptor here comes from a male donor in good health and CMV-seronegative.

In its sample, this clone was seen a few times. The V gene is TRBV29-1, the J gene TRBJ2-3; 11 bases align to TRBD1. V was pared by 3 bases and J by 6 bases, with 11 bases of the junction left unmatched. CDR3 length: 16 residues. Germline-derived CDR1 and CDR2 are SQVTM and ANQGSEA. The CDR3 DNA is TGCAGCGTTGATTTGGACAGGGGGCCAGCCGGGGATACGCAGTATTTT. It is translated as CSVDLDRGPAGDTQYF.

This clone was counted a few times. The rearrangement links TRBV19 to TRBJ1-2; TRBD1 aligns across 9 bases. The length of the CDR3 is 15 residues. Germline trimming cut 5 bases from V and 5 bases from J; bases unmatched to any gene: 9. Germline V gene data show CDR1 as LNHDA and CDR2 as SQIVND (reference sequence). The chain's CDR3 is CASSVQGAVGYGYTF. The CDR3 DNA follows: TGTGCCAGTAGTGTACAGGGGGCCGTCGGATATGGCTACACCTTC.

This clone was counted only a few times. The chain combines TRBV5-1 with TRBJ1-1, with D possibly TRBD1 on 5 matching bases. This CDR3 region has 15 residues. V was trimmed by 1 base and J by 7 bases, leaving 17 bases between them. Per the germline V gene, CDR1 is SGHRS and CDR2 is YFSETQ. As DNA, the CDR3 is TGCGCCAGCAGCTTGAATTGGGGCAGGGAGGATGAAGCTTTCTTT. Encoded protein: CASSLNWGREDEAFF.

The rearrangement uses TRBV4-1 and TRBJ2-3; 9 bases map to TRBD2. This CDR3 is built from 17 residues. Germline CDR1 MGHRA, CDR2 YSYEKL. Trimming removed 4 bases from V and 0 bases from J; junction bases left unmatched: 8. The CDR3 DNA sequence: TGCGCCAGCAGCCTCAGCGGGAGGCCCGACAGCACAGATACGCAGTATTTT. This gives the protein CASSLSGRPDSTDTQYF.

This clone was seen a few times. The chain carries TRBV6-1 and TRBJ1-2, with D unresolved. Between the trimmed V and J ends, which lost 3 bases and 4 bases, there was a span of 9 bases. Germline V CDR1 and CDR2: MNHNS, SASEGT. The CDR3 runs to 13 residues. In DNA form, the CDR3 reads TGTGCCAGCAGTGATGGCAGAGGCTATGGCTACACCTTC. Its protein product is CASSDGRGYGYTF.

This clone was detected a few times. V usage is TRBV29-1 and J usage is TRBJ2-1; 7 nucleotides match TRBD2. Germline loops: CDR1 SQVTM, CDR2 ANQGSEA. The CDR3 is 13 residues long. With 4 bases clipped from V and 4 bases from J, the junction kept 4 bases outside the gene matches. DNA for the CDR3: TGCAGCGTTGCGGCGGGAGCATACAATGAGCAGTTCTTC. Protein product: CSVAAGAYNEQFF.

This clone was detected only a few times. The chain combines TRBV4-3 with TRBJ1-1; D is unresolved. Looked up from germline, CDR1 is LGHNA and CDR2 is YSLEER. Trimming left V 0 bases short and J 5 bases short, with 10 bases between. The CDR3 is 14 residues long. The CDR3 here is CASSQDESGTEAFF. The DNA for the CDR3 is TGCGCCAGCAGCCAAGACGAGTCCGGTACTGAAGCTTTCTTT.